A single sample is the source of the 3 T cell receptor beta chains below, sequenced in a study of shared clonotypes between healthy human individuals. Here immunoSEQ multiplex PCR was the method, and the copy in TCRdb shows in-frame clones only, minus some. The sample consists of some 800,000 clones, 90% to 95% of them appearing once. CD45RO-negative, CCR7-positively selected cells formed the naive CD8 fraction, excluding terminally differentiated effector memory CD45RA+ cells. Sample: naive CD8+ T cells sorted from blood. These receptors were collected from a man in his thirties or forties in good health.

This chain joins TRBV5-1 and TRBJ2-7; TRBD1 might be the D (6 bases). Germline V CDR1 and CDR2: SGHRS, YFSETQ. The CDR3 is made up of 14 amino acids. The V and J ends lost 7 bases and 2 bases respectively, with 16 bases between them. The CDR3 loop reads CASGPGTNTYEQYF. The CDR3 coding sequence is TGCGCCAGCGGTCCCGGGACAAACACCTACGAGCAGTACTTC.

The V gene is TRBV19, the J gene TRBJ2-2; TRBD2 agrees at 15 bases. The CDR3 sequence is 17 residues long. Germline V gene lookup returns CDR1 LNHDA and CDR2 SQIVND (reference sequence). V was clipped by 8 bases and J by 5 bases; unmatched bases: 9. The CDR3 bases are TGTGCCAGTCGAACCGGACTAGCGGGAGGGAGGACCGGGGAGCTGTTTTTT. It is translated as CASRTGLAGGRTGELFF.

The J gene is TRBJ2-1, the V gene TRBV7-6; D uncertain. CDR1 SGHVS and CDR2 FNYEAQ come from the germline V gene. The CDR3 extends over 13 amino acids. V was trimmed by 1 base and J by 3 bases, leaving 4 bases between them. CDR3 residues: CASSLEHYNEQFF. CDR3 DNA sequence: TGTGCCAGCAGCTTAGAACACTACAATGAGCAGTTCTTC.